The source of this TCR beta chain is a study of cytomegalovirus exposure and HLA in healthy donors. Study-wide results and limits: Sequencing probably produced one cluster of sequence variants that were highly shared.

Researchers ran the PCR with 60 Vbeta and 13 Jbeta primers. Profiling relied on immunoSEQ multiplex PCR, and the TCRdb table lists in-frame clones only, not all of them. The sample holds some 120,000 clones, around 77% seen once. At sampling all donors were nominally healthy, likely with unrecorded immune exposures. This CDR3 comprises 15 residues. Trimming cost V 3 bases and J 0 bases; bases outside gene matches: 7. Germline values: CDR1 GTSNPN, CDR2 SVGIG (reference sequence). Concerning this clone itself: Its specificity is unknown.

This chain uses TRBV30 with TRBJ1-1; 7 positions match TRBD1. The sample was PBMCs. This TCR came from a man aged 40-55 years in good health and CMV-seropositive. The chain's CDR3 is CAWSATRGMNTEAFF. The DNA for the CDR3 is TGTGCCTGGAGCGCAACCAGGGGGATGAACACTGAAGCTTTCTTT.